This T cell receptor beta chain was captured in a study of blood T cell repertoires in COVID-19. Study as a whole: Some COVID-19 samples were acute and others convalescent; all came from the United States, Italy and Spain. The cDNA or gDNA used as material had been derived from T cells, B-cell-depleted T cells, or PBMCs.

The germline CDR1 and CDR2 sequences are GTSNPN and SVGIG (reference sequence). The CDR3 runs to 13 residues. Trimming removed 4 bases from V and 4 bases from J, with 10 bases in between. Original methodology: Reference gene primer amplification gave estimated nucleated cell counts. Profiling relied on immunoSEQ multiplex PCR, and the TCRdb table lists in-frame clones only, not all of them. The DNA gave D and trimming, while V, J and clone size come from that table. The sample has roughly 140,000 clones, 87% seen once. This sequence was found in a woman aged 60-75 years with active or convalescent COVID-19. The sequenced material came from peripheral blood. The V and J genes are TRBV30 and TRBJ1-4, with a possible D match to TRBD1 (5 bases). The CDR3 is CAWTRQFNEKLFF. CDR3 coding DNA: TGTGCCTGGACTAGACAGTTTAATGAAAAACTGTTTTTT.